Given below is one TCR beta chain in context. No antigen is known for it. The CDR3 length is 14 residues. Germline values: CDR1 MDHEN, CDR2 SYDVKM. Trimming pared 2 bases from V and 4 bases from J, leaving 11 bases between. This entry belongs to a study of glioma-infiltrating T cells after dendritic cell vaccination. No glioblastoma patient carried an isocitrate dehydrogenase mutation. Study observations and caveats: Few patients contributed both blood and tumor specimens.

TCRB CDR3 was amplified from 2 ug genomic DNA or less. Primers: 60 V beta forward and 13 J beta reverse. Only in-frame clones appear in the TCRdb table, and some are missing; sequencing was by immunoSEQ multiplex PCR. The sample holds some 100,000 clones, 79% seen once. The sequences come from blood, collected before dendritic cell vaccination. This clonotype was obtained from a human donor with glioblastoma. The chain combines TRBV28 with TRBJ1-2, with no clear D. The CDR3 here is CASSLGGNGYGYTF. CDR3 bases: TGTGCCAGCAGTTTAGGAGGGAATGGCTATGGCTACACCTTC.